Included here is one T cell receptor beta chain sequence, with context. Its antigen is unknown. It has no much larger one-base neighbor in the sample; base qualities were not kept. This CDR3 is also generated by other DNA sequences in the sample. This sample was taken from a study of blood T cell repertoires in COVID-19 (TCRdb year 2020). About the full investigation: Samples from collaborators originated in the United States, Italy and Spain and spanned both the acute and convalescent phases of COVID-19. The material from the prospective study consisted of cDNA or gDNA derived from T cells, B-cell-depleted T cells, or PBMCs. Deeply sampled blood TCRbeta repertoires from subjects exposed to, actively infected with, or recovered from COVID-19 were included in the dataset. The repertoires were made available in a free public database intended to serve as a resource for research on the immune response to SARS-CoV-2. The samples were drawn from the first 160 participants of the ongoing ImmuneRACE study and from 950 to 1,500 subjects provided by 6 global collaborators. Sample metadata almost always included a de-identified subject ID, COVID-19 status, age in years and sex. HLA class I and class II types, where available, came from metadata supplied by the sample provider rather than from assay-based typing. The investigation overall reported the following: The quantity of clinical and demographic metadata differed by source and by participant and was supplied without curation.

TCRbeta CDR3 regions were amplified from genomic DNA by means of the immunoSEQ Assay, a bias-controlled multiplex PCR. In the authors' own workflow: The number of nucleated cells in each sample was estimated by amplification of reference gene primers within the assay. To quantify the absolute abundance of each unique TCRbeta CDR3 rearrangement, sequence reads were collapsed and filtered. Productive Simpson clonality was computed per sample as the square root of Simpson's diversity index over productive rearrangements. The table comes from immuneACCESS by way of TCRdb, which keeps in-frame sequences with V and J called. Part of the clones is missing from these tables; in studies checked, under half for an unresolved V gene and the rest for unknown reasons. Clone size and V and J calls were adopted from that table, with D and trimming inferred from the DNA. The sample table shows over 200,000 clones, and approximately 87% are seen once. Of the sample, 2.3% falls within the top ten clones.

Ends trimmed: V by 1 base, J by 0 bases; bases unmatched to a gene: 0. CDR1 and CDR2, looked up from the germline V gene, are SGHRS and YFSETQ. The CDR3, from cysteine to phenylalanine, totals 14 residues. The sequence is cut down to CDR3 DNA, 42 bases in frame from base 1. Each collaborating institution followed its own protocols to collect whole blood in K2EDTA tubes. For TCRbeta analysis, collaborators shipped samples as frozen whole blood, isolated PBMCs, or DNA extracted from either of those sample types. Sequenced sample: peripheral blood. This TCR came from a woman aged 50 to 65 with acute or convalescent COVID-19. The rearranged segments are TRBV5-1 and TRBJ2-7; the central 8 bases match TRBD1. CDR3 protein: CASSLQGASYEQYF. The bases read TGCGCCAGCAGCTTGCAGGGGGCCTCCTACGAGCAGTACTTC.